This T cell receptor beta chain is from a study of human T cells and chemical hapten exposure. This clonotype was counted only a few times. TCRdb called the RACE reads again in MiXCR, with one record for every CDR3 protein. The table records about 160,000 distinct CDR3 sequences, about a quarter of them present only once. Germline CDR1 LGHNA, CDR2 YNFKEQ. The V and J ends lost 0 bases and 5 bases respectively, with 13 bases between them. This CDR3 comprises 15 residues. Time point in this sample: patch test 3, about 24 weeks after DPC sensitization. The treatment was: therapeutic diphenylcyclopropenone sensitization with weekly scalp DPC.

The sample here was whole blood, taken in connection with sensitization to the hapten diphenylcyclopropenone (DPC). This receptor was taken from a young woman with alopecia areata. Some clones in this sample may be carry-over from other donors' samples. The chain is built from TRBV4-2 and TRBJ1-2; TRBD1 might be the D (5 bases). CDR3 region: CASSQEVTGGYGYTF. The CDR3 DNA is TGTGCCAGCAGCCAAGAGGTCACAGGAGGATATGGCTACACCTTC.